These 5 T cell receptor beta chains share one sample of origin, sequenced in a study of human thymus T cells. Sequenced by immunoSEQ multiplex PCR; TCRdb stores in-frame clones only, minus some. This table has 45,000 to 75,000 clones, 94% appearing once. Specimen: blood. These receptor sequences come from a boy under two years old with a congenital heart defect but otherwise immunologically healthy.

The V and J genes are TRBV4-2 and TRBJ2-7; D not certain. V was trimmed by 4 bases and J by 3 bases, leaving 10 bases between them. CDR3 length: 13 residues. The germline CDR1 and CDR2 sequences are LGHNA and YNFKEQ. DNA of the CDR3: TGTGCCAGCAGCCGGGATTCCTTCTACGAGCAGTACTTC. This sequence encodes CASSRDSFYEQYF.

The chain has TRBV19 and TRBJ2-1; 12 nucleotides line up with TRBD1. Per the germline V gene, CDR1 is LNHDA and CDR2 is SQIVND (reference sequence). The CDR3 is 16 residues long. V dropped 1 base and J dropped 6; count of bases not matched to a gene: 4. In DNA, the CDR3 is TGTGCCAGTAGTATAGGGGGACAGGGGGCGGGCAATGAGCAGTTCTTC. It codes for CASSIGGQGAGNEQFF.

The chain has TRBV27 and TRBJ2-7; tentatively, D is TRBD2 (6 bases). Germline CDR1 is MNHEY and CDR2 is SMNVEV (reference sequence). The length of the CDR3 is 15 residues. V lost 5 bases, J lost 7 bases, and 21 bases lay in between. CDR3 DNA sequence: TGTGCCAGCAGTGTAGGGTGGGTAGCGGCGAGGGAGCAGTACTTC. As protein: CASSVGWVAAREQYF.

CDR3: CATSSSGRSTDTQYF. The CDR3 coding sequence is TGTGCCACCAGCAGTAGCGGGAGGAGCACAGATACGCAGTATTTT. The chain has TRBV15 and TRBJ2-3, with 10 bases aligning to TRBD2. V trimming: 3 bases; J trimming: 0 bases; junction bases outside the gene matches: 0. This CDR3 contains 15 residues. Germline-derived CDR1 and CDR2 are LNHNV and YYDKDF (reference sequence).

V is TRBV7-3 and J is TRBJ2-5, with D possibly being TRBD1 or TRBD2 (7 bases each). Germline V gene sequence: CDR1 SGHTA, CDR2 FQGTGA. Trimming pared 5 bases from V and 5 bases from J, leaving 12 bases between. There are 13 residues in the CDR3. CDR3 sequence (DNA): TGTGCCAGCAGCCCGCAGGGGGGGGAGACCCAGTACTTC. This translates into CASSPQGGETQYF.